This T cell receptor beta chain comes out of a study of blood T cell repertoires in COVID-19. About the study: The United States, Italy and Spain provided the acute and convalescent COVID-19 samples.

Repertoires were generated with immunoSEQ multiplex PCR, while TCRdb's copy carries only in-frame clones and drops some. The sample has roughly 200,000 clones; roughly 83% are singletons. The CDR3 spans 16 residues. V lost 3 bases and J lost 7; bases outside the gene matches: 9. Germline values: CDR1 MDHEN, CDR2 SYDVKM. The gene calls are TRBV28 and TRBJ2-1, with 10 bases identical to TRBD2. The receptor was derived from a woman under 40 who had recovered from COVID-19. Sequencing was done on a sample of PBMCs or T cells enriched from blood (not recorded which). The CDR3: CASSFPRLAGPNEQFF. The CDR3, as DNA: TGTGCCAGCAGTTTCCCCCGACTAGCGGGTCCTAATGAGCAGTTCTTC.